This T cell receptor beta chain came from a study of preoperative IRX-2 immunotherapy in early breast cancer (dated by TCRdb to the late 2010s). In the case of this clone: Its antigen has not been determined. One base away there is no much larger clone; base qualities are not given.

This specimen's treatment or condition label, per the study, means: preoperative locoregional IRX-2 cytokine immunotherapy. The samples were obtained from a phase Ib study in which preoperative, locoregional IRX-2 cytokine immunotherapy intended to prime immune responses was tested. Before surgery, IRX-2 was given to the donors, who were patients with early-stage breast cancer. Receptors were amplified or captured by the immunoSEQ multiplex PCR assay. Held by TCRdb, this immuneACCESS table contains in-frame sequences only and omits some clones. Under half of the omission traces to an unresolved V gene where checked; the cause of the rest is unknown. This sample comprises about 98,000 clones, just over 85% of them detected only once. In total, the top ten clones hold roughly 2% of the sample. Taken from the germline V gene (reference sequence), the CDR1 and CDR2 loops are LNHDA and SQIVND. Trimming removed 1 base from V and 6 bases from J, leaving 12 bases between the germline ends. From its cysteine to its phenylalanine, the CDR3 spans 14 amino acids. Only CDR3 DNA is held: 42 bases, read in frame from base 1.

This sequence originates from a human donor with breast cancer. The starting material was tumor tissue, obtained after IRX-2 immunotherapy. This receptor chain uses TRBV19 and TRBJ1-1, and the D gene may be TRBD1, 5 bases matching. The DNA is TGTGCCAGTAGTATAGGGCCCTCCAGGGCTGAAGCTTTCTTT. This codes for CASSIGPSRAEAFF.